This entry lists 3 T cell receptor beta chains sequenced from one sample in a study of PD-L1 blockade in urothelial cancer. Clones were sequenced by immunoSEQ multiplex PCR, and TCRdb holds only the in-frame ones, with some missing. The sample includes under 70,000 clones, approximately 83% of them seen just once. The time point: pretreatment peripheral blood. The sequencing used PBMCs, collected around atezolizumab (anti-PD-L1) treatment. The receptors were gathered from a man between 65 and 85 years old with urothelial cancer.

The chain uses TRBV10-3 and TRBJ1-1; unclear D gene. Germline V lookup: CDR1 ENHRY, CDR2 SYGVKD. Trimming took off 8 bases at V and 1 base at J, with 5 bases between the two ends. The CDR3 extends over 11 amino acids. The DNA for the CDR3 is TGTGCCATCGTCAAGAACACTGAAGCTTTCTTT. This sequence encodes CAIVKNTEAFF.

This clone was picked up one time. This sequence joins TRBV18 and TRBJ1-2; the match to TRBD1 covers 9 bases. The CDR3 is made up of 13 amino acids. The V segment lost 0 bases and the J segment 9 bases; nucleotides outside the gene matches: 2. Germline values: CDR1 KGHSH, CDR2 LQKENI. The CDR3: CASSPPGQGSYTF. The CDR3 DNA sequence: TGTGCCAGCTCACCACCGGGACAGGGAAGCTACACCTTC.

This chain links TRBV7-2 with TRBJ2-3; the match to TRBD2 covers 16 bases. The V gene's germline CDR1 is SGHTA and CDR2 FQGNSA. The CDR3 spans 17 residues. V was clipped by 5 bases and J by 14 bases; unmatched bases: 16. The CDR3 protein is CASSQAGTSGRAGYAYF. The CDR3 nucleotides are TGTGCCAGCAGCCAAGCCGGGACTAGCGGGAGGGCCGGATACGCGTATTTT.